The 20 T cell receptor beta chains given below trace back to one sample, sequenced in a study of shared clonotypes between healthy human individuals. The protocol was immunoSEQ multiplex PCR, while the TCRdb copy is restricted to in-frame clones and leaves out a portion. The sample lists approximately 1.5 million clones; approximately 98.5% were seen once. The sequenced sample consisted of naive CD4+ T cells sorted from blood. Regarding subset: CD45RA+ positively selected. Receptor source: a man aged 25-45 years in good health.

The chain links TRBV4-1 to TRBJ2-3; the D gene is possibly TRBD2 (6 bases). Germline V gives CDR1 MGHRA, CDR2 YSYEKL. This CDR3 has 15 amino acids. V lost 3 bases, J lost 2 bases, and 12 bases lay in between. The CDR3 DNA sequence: TGCGCCAGCAGCCAGATTAGCGGTACCACAGATACGCAGTATTTT. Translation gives CASSQISGTTDTQYF.

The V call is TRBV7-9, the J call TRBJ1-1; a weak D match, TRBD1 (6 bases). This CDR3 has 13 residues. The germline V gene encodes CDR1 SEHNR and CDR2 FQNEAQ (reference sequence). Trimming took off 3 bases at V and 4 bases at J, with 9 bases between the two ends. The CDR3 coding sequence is TGTGCCAGCAGCTTTACAGGGCCCACTGAAGCTTTCTTT. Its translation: CASSFTGPTEAFF.

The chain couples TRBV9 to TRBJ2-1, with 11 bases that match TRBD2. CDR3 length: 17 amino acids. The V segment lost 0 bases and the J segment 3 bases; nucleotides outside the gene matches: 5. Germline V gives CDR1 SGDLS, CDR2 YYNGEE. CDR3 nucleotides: TGTGCCAGCAGCGTAGGGGGACTAGCGGACAGCTACAATGAGCAGTTCTTC. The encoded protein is CASSVGGLADSYNEQFF.

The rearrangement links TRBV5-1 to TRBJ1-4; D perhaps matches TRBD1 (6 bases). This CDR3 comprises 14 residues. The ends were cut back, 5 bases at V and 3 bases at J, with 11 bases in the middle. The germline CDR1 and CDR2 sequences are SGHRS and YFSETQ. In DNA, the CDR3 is TGCGCCAGCAGGCCACAGGGTCCTAATGAAAAACTGTTTTTT. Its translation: CASRPQGPNEKLFF.

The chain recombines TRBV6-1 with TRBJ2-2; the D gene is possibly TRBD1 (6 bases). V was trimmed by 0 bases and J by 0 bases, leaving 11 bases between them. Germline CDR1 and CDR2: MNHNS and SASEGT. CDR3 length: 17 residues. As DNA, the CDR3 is TGTGCCAGCAGTGAAGCTTGGGGGCCCTCGAACACCGGGGAGCTGTTTTTT. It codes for CASSEAWGPSNTGELFF.

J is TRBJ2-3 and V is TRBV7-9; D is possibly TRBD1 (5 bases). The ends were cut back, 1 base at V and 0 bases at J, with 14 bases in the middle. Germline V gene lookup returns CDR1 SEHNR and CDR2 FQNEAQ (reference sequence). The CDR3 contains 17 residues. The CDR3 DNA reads TGTGCCAGCAGCTTAGTGTCAAGGACATCTAGCACAGATACGCAGTATTTT. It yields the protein CASSLVSRTSSTDTQYF.

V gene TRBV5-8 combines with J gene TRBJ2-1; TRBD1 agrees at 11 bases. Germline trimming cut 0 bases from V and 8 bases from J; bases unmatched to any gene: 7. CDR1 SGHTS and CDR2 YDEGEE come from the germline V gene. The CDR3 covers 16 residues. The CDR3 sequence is CASSLAIRTGGDEQFF. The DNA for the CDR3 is TGTGCCAGCAGCTTGGCCATCAGGACAGGGGGCGATGAGCAGTTCTTC.

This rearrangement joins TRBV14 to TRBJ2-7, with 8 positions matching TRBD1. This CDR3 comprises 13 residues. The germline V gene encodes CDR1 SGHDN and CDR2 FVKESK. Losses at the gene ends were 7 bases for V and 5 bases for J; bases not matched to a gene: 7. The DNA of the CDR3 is TGTGCCAGCAAGGGGACAGGTTCCAACGAGCAGTACTTC. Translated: CASKGTGSNEQYF.

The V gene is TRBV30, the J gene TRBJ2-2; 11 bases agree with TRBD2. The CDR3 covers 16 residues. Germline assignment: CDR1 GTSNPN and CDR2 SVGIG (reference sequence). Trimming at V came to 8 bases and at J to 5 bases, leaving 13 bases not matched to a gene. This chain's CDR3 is CAGVPLAGGRTGELFF. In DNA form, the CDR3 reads TGTGCCGGGGTGCCTCTAGCGGGAGGCCGAACCGGGGAGCTGTTTTTT. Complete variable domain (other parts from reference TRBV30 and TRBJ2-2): SQTIHQWPATLVQPVGSPLSLECTVEGTSNPNLYWYRQAAGRGLQLLFYSVGIGQISSEVPQNLSASRPQDRQFILSSKKLLLSDSGFYLCAGVPLAGGRTGELFFGEGSRLTVL.

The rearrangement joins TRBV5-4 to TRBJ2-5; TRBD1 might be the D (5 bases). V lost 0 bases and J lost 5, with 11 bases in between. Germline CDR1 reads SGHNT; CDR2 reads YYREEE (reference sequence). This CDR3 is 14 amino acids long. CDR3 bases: TGTGCCAGCAGCTTGGCCAGGGTAGGGGAGACCCAGTACTTC. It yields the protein CASSLARVGETQYF.

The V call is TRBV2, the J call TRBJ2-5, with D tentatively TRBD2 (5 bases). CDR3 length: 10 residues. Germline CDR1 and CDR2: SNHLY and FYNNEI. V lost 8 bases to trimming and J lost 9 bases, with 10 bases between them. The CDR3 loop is CASGLLAQYF. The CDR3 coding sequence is TGTGCCAGCGGACTGCTGGCCCAGTACTTC. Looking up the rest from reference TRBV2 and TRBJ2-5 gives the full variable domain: EPEVTQTPSHQVTQMGQEVILRCVPISNHLYFYWYRQILGQKVEFLVSFYNNEISEKSEIFDDQFSVERPDGSNFTLKIRSTKLEDSAMYFCASGLLAQYFGPGTRLLVL.

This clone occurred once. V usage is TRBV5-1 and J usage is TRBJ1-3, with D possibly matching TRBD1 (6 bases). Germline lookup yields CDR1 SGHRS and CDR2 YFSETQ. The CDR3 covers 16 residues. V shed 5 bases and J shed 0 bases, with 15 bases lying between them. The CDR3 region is CASRPPGQSSGNTIYF. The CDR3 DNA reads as TGCGCCAGCAGGCCTCCGGGACAAAGCTCTGGAAACACCATATATTTT.

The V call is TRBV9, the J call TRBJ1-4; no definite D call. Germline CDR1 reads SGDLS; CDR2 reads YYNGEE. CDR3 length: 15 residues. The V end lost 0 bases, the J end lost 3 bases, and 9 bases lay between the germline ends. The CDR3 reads CASSVAGISNEKLFF. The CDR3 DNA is TGTGCCAGCAGCGTAGCGGGGATATCTAATGAAAAACTGTTTTTT.

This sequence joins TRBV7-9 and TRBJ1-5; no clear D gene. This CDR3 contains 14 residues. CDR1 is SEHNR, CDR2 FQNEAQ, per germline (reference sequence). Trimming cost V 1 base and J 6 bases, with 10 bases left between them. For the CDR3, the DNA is TGTGCCAGCAGCTTAGAACGGGTCTCTCAGCCCCAGCATTTT. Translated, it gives CASSLERVSQPQHF.

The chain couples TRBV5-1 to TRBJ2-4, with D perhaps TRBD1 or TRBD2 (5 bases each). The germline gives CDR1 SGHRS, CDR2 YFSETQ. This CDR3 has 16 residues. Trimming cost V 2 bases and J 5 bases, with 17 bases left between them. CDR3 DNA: TGCGCCAGCAGCTTCGACCCGGGTAGGGGACAAAACATTCAGTACTTC. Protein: CASSFDPGRGQNIQYF.

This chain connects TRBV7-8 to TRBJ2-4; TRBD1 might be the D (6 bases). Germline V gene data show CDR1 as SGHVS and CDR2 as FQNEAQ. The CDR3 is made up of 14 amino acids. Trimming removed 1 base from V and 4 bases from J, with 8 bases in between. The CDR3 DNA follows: TGTGCCAGCAGCTTAGGGCAGGGGAAAAACATTCAGTACTTC. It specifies CASSLGQGKNIQYF.

The CDR3, as DNA: TGTGCCAGCAGCTCACGCACCGGGACTCCGGGGGTTGGCAATGAGCAGTTCTTC. Amino acid sequence: CASSSRTGTPGVGNEQFF. The V gene is TRBV7-3, the J gene TRBJ2-1; D might be TRBD2 (6 bases). In germline, CDR1 is SGHTA, CDR2 FQGTGA. The CDR3 runs to 18 residues. The V end was cut by 4 bases, the J end by 6 bases, with 25 bases between.

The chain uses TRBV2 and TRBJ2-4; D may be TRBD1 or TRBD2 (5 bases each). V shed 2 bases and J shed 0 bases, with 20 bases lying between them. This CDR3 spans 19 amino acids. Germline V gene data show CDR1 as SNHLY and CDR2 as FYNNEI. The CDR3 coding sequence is TGTGCCAGCAGTGAATTGTCCTGGGGCTGGGGGATAGCCAAAAACATTCAGTACTTC. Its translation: CASSELSWGWGIAKNIQYF.

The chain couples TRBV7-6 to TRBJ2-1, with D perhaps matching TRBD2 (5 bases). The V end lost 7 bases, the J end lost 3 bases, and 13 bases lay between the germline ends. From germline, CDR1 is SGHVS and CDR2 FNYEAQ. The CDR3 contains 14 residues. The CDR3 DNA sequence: TGTGCCAGCAAAAAGGACTCGGTCTACAATGAGCAGTTCTTC. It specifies CASKKDSVYNEQFF.

This CDR3 reads CASSPAQRTQYF. The CDR3 nucleotides read TGTGCCAGCAGCCCGGCCCAGAGGACCCAGTACTTC. The chain joins TRBV7-2 to TRBJ2-5; D gene uncertain. The germline gives CDR1 SGHTA, CDR2 FQGNSA. V gave up 5 bases and J gave up 7 bases, with 11 bases separating them. The CDR3 has 12 residues.